This T cell receptor beta chain was retrieved from a study of T cell changes during pregnancy in multiple sclerosis. V was pared by 2 bases and J by 7 bases, with 18 bases between. The germline V gene encodes CDR1 MGHRA and CDR2 YSYEKL. The CDR3 length is 17 residues. The method was immunoSEQ multiplex PCR; TCRdb's version includes in-frame clones alone and lacks a portion of them. This sample has 100,000 or so clones, with approximately 91% found just once. This TCR was sampled from a female donor with multiple sclerosis, enrolled in a pregnancy study. The chain has TRBV4-1 and TRBJ1-6; D gene ambiguous. Sequencing used peripheral blood, obtained after pregnancy. The CDR3 protein is CASSQTSLESRNSPLHF. The CDR3 DNA is TGCGCCAGCAGCCAAACTTCTTTGGAGAGCCGCAATTCACCCCTCCACTTT.